The 29 T cell receptor beta chains below come from one sample, sequenced in a study of blood T cell repertoires in COVID-19. Here immunoSEQ multiplex PCR was the method, and the copy in TCRdb shows in-frame clones only, minus some. Here the sample spans just over 250,000 clones, over 75% being singletons. The sequenced material came from peripheral blood. Receptors were obtained from a woman in her forties or fifties with acute or convalescent COVID-19.

The J gene is TRBJ2-5, the V gene TRBV7-2, with TRBD1 as a possible D gene (6 bases). V gave up 0 bases and J gave up 5 bases, with 13 bases separating them. The germline CDR1 and CDR2 sequences are SGHTA and FQGNSA. The CDR3 length is 15 residues. The CDR3 loop reads CASSLAQGIRETQYF. CDR3 nucleotide sequence: TGTGCCAGCAGCTTAGCGCAGGGGATTAGGGAGACCCAGTACTTC. The full variable domain, completed using reference TRBV7-2 and TRBJ2-5, is GAGVSQSPSNKVTEKGKDVELRCDPISGHTALYWYRQSLGQGLEFLIYFQGNSAPDKSGLPSDRFSAERTGGSVSTLTIQRTQQEDSAVYLCASSLAQGIRETQYFGPGTRLLVL.

This rearrangement joins TRBV29-1 to TRBJ2-7, with a possible D match to TRBD1 (6 bases). The V end was cut by 4 bases, the J end by 2 bases, with 21 bases between. CDR3 length: 16 amino acids. CDR1 and CDR2 from the germline V gene are SQVTM and ANQGSEA. The CDR3 nucleotides read TGCAGCGTTGGGCCCTCGACAGGAATCGGCGCCTACGAGCAGTACTTC. It translates to CSVGPSTGIGAYEQYF.

This clone was detected only once. The J gene is TRBJ2-3, the V gene TRBV5-1, with D possibly matching TRBD1 (5 bases). The CDR3 loop spans 15 amino acids. Germline CDR1 reads SGHRS; CDR2 reads YFSETQ. The V gene lost 5 bases and the J gene lost 6 bases, with 19 bases spanning the gap. CDR3 sequence reads: CASRFRQGLLDTQYF. The CDR3 nucleotides are TGCGCCAGCAGATTCCGGCAGGGCCTCCTCGATACGCAGTATTTT.

The chain links TRBV7-8 to TRBJ1-3; 7 nucleotides match TRBD1. J lost 2 bases, V lost 2 bases, and 6 bases had no gene match. The germline gives CDR1 SGHVS, CDR2 FQNEAQ. The CDR3 is made up of 16 amino acids. CDR3 sequence reads: CASSLFAGGTGNTIYF. In nucleotides, the CDR3 is TGTGCCAGCAGCTTATTCGCAGGGGGGACTGGAAACACCATATATTTT.

The rearrangement uses TRBV29-1 and TRBJ1-2, with D perhaps TRBD1 (6 bases). V lost 6 bases and J 0 bases, leaving 17 bases between the germline ends. The CDR3 is made up of 15 amino acids. CDR1 and CDR2 from the germline V gene are SQVTM and ANQGSEA. This CDR3 is CSVIHRDTSNYGYTF. The DNA of the CDR3 is TGCAGCGTAATCCACAGGGATACCTCTAACTATGGCTACACCTTC.

This rearrangement joins TRBV19 to TRBJ2-5, with 7 nucleotides matching TRBD2. With 3 bases clipped from V and 1 base from J, the junction kept 5 bases outside the gene matches. The CDR3 loop spans 15 amino acids. The germline V gene encodes CDR1 LNHDA and CDR2 SQIVND (reference sequence). CDR3 sequence reads: CASSMAGAGQETQYF. CDR3 coding DNA: TGTGCCAGTAGTATGGCGGGAGCTGGCCAAGAGACCCAGTACTTC.

This chain uses TRBV14 with TRBJ2-2; D possibly corresponds to TRBD1 (6 bases). The ends were cut back, 4 bases at V and 6 bases at J, with 9 bases in the middle. Germline lookup yields CDR1 SGHDN and CDR2 FVKESK. The length of the CDR3 is 13 residues. The CDR3 loop reads CASSPAGAGELFF. The CDR3 coding sequence is TGTGCCAGCAGCCCGGCAGGGGCCGGGGAGCTGTTTTTT.

CDR3 residues: CASSLGFGGSSYEQYF. CDR3 coding DNA: TGCGCCAGCAGCTTGGGTTTTGGGGGGAGCTCCTACGAGCAGTACTTC. The gene calls are TRBV5-1 and TRBJ2-7, with a possible D match to TRBD2 (6 bases). From germline, CDR1 is SGHRS and CDR2 YFSETQ. This CDR3 has 16 residues. Trimming took off 0 bases at V and 0 bases at J, with 13 bases between the two ends.

The chain joins TRBV5-1 to TRBJ2-2; 10 bases are shared with TRBD1. This CDR3 has 19 residues. Trimming took 4 bases from V and 1 from J; bases not matched to a gene: 13. Germline V lookup: CDR1 SGHRS, CDR2 YFSETQ. Here the CDR3 reads CASSPSGTGVWGNTGELFF. In DNA, the CDR3 is TGCGCCAGCAGCCCGTCCGGGACAGGGGTATGGGGGAACACCGGGGAGCTGTTTTTT.

The chain uses TRBV2 and TRBJ2-7; no firm D call. CDR1 SNHLY and CDR2 FYNNEI come from the germline V gene. The CDR3 sequence is 13 residues long. V dropped 4 bases and J dropped 8 bases, with 15 bases sitting between them. CDR3 residues: CASSGRRELQQYF. CDR3 coding DNA: TGTGCCAGCAGTGGACGTCGAGAACTACAGCAGTACTTC.

V gene TRBV6-5 combines with J gene TRBJ1-2; 10 nucleotides line up with TRBD1. Trimming cost V 6 bases and J 8 bases; bases outside gene matches: 6. The CDR3 contains 13 residues. Germline CDR1 reads MNHEY; CDR2 reads SVGAGI. The CDR3 coding sequence is TGTGCCAGCAGCAGGACAGGGGGGCGAGGCTACACCTTC. It codes for CASSRTGGRGYTF.

The chain has TRBV19 and TRBJ1-2, with 8 positions matching TRBD1. V was clipped by 2 bases and J by 2 bases; unmatched bases: 1. The CDR3 has 14 amino acids. Germline V gene data show CDR1 as LNHDA and CDR2 as SQIVND (reference sequence). The CDR3 nucleotides are TGTGCCAGTAGTATATACAGGGGGAACTATGGCTACACCTTC. This encodes CASSIYRGNYGYTF.

This clone came up once. V gene TRBV5-1 combines with J gene TRBJ2-2; 9 positions match TRBD2. This CDR3 is 15 amino acids long. CDR1 and CDR2 (germline): SGHRS, YFSETQ. The J segment lost 6 bases and the V segment lost 5 bases, leaving 8 bases of the junction unmatched. CDR3 region: CASSPNAGGPGELFF. The DNA for the CDR3 is TGCGCCAGCAGTCCCAATGCGGGAGGGCCCGGGGAGCTGTTTTTT.

This clone was counted ten times or more. The rearrangement links TRBV19 to TRBJ2-2, with 7 bases lining up with TRBD1. This CDR3 comprises 15 residues. Germline trimming cut 6 bases from V and 5 bases from J; bases unmatched to any gene: 9. Germline lookup yields CDR1 LNHDA and CDR2 SQIVND (reference sequence). The CDR3 region is CASREPGQRTGELFF. CDR3 bases: TGTGCCAGTAGGGAGCCGGGACAGAGAACCGGGGAGCTGTTTTTT.

The rearrangement joins TRBV2 to TRBJ2-2, with D maybe TRBD2 (7 bases). The CDR3 runs to 14 residues. Germline loops: CDR1 SNHLY, CDR2 FYNNEI. The V gene lost 8 bases and the J gene lost 6 bases, with 16 bases spanning the gap. CDR3 amino acids: CASRRGGGSGELFF. CDR3 coding DNA: TGTGCCAGCCGGCGAGGGGGAGGGTCCGGGGAGCTGTTTTTT. Full variable domain (outside the CDR3, taken from reference TRBV2 and TRBJ2-2): EPEVTQTPSHQVTQMGQEVILRCVPISNHLYFYWYRQILGQKVEFLVSFYNNEISEKSEIFDDQFSVERPDGSNFTLKIRSTKLEDSAMYFCASRRGGGSGELFFGEGSRLTVL.

The rearrangement uses TRBV7-2 and TRBJ2-5; 15 nucleotides line up with TRBD2. Germline V gene data show CDR1 as SGHTA and CDR2 as FQGNSA. J was trimmed by 5 bases and V by 3 bases; bases with no gene match: 4. This CDR3 is 16 amino acids long. This chain's CDR3 is CASSLRTSGRGETQYF. The CDR3 DNA sequence: TGTGCCAGCAGCTTGCGGACTAGCGGGAGGGGGGAGACCCAGTACTTC.

J is TRBJ2-1 and V is TRBV6-2 or TRBV6-3; 13 nucleotides match TRBD2. Germline values: CDR1 MNHEY, CDR2 SVGEGT. This CDR3 spans 16 amino acids. Trimming at V came to 2 bases and at J to 8 bases, leaving 6 bases not matched to a gene. CDR3 amino acids: CASSYRTSGSRYEQFF. CDR3 DNA sequence: TGTGCCAGCAGTTACCGGACTAGCGGGAGTAGGTATGAGCAGTTCTTC.

The J gene is TRBJ2-2, the V gene TRBV20-1, with 12 bases matching TRBD2. Trimming took 3 bases from V and 2 from J; bases not matched to a gene: 10. Germline V gives CDR1 DFQATT, CDR2 SNEGSKA (reference sequence). This CDR3 contains 18 residues. CDR3 amino acids: CSASPGLAGGPNTGELFF. CDR3 nucleotides: TGCAGTGCTAGTCCAGGGCTAGCGGGAGGGCCCAACACCGGGGAGCTGTTTTTT.

The V and J genes are TRBV6-1 and TRBJ2-7; TRBD1 is a possible D gene (5 bases). This CDR3 region has 18 residues. Germline V gives CDR1 MNHNS, CDR2 SASEGT. Between the trimmed V and J ends, which lost 0 bases and 2 bases, there was a span of 20 bases. This CDR3 reads CASSEAITTGEPPYEQYF. The CDR3 nucleotides read TGTGCCAGCAGTGAAGCCATTACAACAGGAGAACCCCCCTACGAGCAGTACTTC.

The chain links TRBV19 to TRBJ1-4; tentatively, D is TRBD1 (6 bases). CDR3 size: 14 residues. Looked up from germline, CDR1 is LNHDA and CDR2 is SQIVND (reference sequence). The V end lost 4 bases, the J end lost 9 bases, and 15 bases lay between the germline ends. In nucleotides, the CDR3 is TGTGCCAGTAGTAGGGACACCGGGGCCAAAAAACTGTTTTTT. Protein sequence: CASSRDTGAKKLFF.

The chain uses TRBV7-3 and TRBJ2-1; 8 bases are shared with TRBD2. Germline CDR1 reads SGHTA; CDR2 reads FQGTGA. The CDR3 spans 14 residues. The junction had 9 bases not matched to a gene; V was cut back by 5 bases and J by 9 bases. CDR3 residues: CASSAGTSYSEQFF. CDR3 nucleotide sequence: TGTGCCAGCAGCGCCGGGACTAGTTATAGTGAGCAGTTCTTC.

The chain is built from TRBV29-1 and TRBJ1-2; a possible D gene is TRBD1 (5 bases). The length of the CDR3 is 14 residues. Germline assignment: CDR1 SQVTM and CDR2 ANQGSEA. V dropped 7 bases and J dropped 0 bases, with 15 bases sitting between them. CDR3 in amino acids: CSAETVGANYGYTF. The CDR3 nucleotides read TGCAGCGCCGAGACAGTTGGAGCTAACTATGGCTACACCTTC. The complete variable domain, with remaining parts taken from reference TRBV29-1 and TRBJ1-2, reads SAVISQKPSRDICQRGTSLTIQCQVDSQVTMMFWYRQQPGQSLTLIATANQGSEATYESGFVIDKFPISRPNLTFSTLTVSNMSPEDSSIYLCSAETVGANYGYTFGSGTRLTVV.

This chain connects TRBV5-1 to TRBJ2-5, with a tentative D call TRBD1 (6 bases). CDR1 is SGHRS, CDR2 YFSETQ, per germline. V was trimmed by 0 bases and J by 3 bases, leaving 9 bases between them. This CDR3 comprises 14 residues. CDR3 nucleotide sequence: TGCGCCAGCAGCTTGGACAGGGTCGAAGAGACCCAGTACTTC. This encodes CASSLDRVEETQYF.

The rearrangement links TRBV6-6 to TRBJ2-7, with 9 bases lining up with TRBD2. This CDR3 region has 14 residues. Germline V CDR1 and CDR2: MNHNY, SVGAGI (reference sequence). Trimming cost V 2 bases and J 6 bases; bases outside gene matches: 5. CDR3 in amino acids: CASSYVAGVGEQYF. In DNA, the CDR3 is TGTGCCAGCAGTTACGTAGCGGGAGTAGGCGAGCAGTACTTC.

The chain couples TRBV3-1 (or the pseudogene TRBV3-2) to TRBJ2-5; 7 positions match TRBD1. With 4 bases clipped from V and 4 bases from J, the junction kept 3 bases outside the gene matches. Germline V gene lookup returns CDR1 LGHDT and CDR2 YNNKEL (reference sequence). The CDR3 has 13 residues. The CDR3 spells CASSRQGGETQYF. The CDR3 DNA reads TGTGCCAGCAGCCGACAGGGTGGAGAGACCCAGTACTTC.

This clone showed up just a few times. J is TRBJ1-2 and V is TRBV2; D is perhaps TRBD1 (5 bases). The ends were cut back, 7 bases at V and 0 bases at J, with 21 bases in the middle. The CDR3 extends over 17 amino acids. Germline V CDR1 and CDR2: SNHLY, FYNNEI. The CDR3 spells CASNRIQGTGPNYGYTF. As DNA, the CDR3 is TGTGCCAGCAACCGGATTCAAGGAACAGGTCCTAACTATGGCTACACCTTC.

The V gene is TRBV13, the J gene TRBJ1-1; no reliable D call. Germline V lookup: CDR1 PRHDT, CDR2 FYEKMQ (reference sequence). The V end lost 2 bases, the J end lost 0 bases, and 10 bases lay between the germline ends. The CDR3 has 15 amino acids. Written as DNA, the CDR3 is TGTGCCAGCAGCTTATTGCCGGGGATGAACACTGAAGCTTTCTTT. This sequence encodes CASSLLPGMNTEAFF.

This chain joins TRBV4-2 and TRBJ1-5; 9 nucleotides align to TRBD1. This CDR3 spans 19 amino acids. Germline CDR1 and CDR2: LGHNA and YNFKEQ. Trimming cost V 4 bases and J 4 bases; bases outside gene matches: 17. CDR3 sequence: CASSRGTGPYSGKNQPQHF. The CDR3 region has the DNA TGTGCCAGCAGCCGAGGGACAGGGCCATATAGCGGGAAAAATCAGCCCCAGCATTTT.

The rearrangement links TRBV29-1 to TRBJ1-2; D might be TRBD1 (5 bases). Germline lookup yields CDR1 SQVTM and CDR2 ANQGSEA. This CDR3 comprises 12 residues. Deletions cut 4 bases from V and 6 bases from J, with 12 bases between. Here the CDR3 reads CSVAGSGDGYTF. CDR3 nucleotides: TGCAGCGTTGCAGGGTCGGGGGATGGCTACACCTTC.